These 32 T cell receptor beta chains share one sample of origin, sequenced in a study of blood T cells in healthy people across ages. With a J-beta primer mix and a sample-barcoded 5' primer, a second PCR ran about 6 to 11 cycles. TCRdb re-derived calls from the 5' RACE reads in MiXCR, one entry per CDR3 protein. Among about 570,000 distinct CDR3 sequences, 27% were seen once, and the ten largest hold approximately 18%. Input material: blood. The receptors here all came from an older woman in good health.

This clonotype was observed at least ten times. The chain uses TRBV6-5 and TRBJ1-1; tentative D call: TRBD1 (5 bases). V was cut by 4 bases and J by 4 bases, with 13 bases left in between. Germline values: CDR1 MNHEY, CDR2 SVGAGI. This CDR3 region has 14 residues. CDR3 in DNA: TGTGCCAGCAGTTCCACCCCTGGGGCCACTGAAGCTTTCTTT. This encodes CASSSTPGATEAFF.

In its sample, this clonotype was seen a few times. The CDR3 DNA sequence: TGTGCCAGCAGCTCATCGGGGGGGCAGACAGATACGCAGCATTTT. Translating gives CASSSSGGQTDTQHF. The chain combines TRBV9 with TRBJ2-3, with a possible D match to TRBD1 (6 bases). Near its end, the DNA agrees better with TRBJ1-5, so the J call may be wrong. The CDR3 loop spans 15 amino acids. CDR1 is SGDLS, CDR2 YYNGEE, per germline.

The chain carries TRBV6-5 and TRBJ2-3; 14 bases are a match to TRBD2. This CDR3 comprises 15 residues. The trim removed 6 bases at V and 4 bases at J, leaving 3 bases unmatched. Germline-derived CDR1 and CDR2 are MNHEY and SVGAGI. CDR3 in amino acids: CASRMTSGGADTQYF. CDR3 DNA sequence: TGTGCCAGCAGGATGACTAGCGGGGGGGCAGATACGCAGTATTTT.

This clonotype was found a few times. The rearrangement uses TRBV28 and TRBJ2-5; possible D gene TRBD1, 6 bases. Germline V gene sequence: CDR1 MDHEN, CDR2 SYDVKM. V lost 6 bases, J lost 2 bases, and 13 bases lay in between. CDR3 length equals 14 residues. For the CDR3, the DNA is TGTGCCAGCAGAATTCCGGGACAACAAGAGACCCAGTACTTC. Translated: CASRIPGQQETQYF.

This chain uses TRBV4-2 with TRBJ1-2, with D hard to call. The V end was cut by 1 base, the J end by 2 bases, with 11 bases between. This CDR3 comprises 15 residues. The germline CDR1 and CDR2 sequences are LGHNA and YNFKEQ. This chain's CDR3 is CASSQGLTENYGYTF. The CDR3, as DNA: TGTGCCAGCAGCCAAGGGCTAACGGAAAACTATGGCTACACCTTC.

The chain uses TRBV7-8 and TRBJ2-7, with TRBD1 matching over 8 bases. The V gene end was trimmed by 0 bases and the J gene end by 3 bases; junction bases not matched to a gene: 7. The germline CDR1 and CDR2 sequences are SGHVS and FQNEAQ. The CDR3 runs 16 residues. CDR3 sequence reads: CASSLATGAANYEQYF. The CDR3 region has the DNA TGTGCCAGCAGCTTAGCGACAGGGGCTGCTAACTACGAGCAGTACTTC.

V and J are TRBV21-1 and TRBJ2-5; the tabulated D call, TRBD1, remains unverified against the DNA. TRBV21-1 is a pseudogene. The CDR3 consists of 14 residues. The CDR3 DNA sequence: TGTGCCAGCAGCAAGTCCCAGCGGCAAGAGACCCAGTACTTC. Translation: CASSKSQRQETQYF.

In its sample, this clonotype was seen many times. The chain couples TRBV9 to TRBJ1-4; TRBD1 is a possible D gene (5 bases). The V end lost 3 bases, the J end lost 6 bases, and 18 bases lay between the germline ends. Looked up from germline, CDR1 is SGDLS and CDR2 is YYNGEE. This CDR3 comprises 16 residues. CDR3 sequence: CASSESSGWGHEKLFF. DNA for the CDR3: TGTGCCAGCAGCGAATCCTCAGGGTGGGGTCATGAAAAACTGTTTTTT.

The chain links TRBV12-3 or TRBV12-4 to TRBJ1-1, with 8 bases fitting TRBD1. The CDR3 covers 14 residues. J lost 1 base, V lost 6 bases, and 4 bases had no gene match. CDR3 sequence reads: CASRDRERNTEAFF. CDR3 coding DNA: TGTGCCAGCAGGGACAGGGAACGGAACACTGAAGCTTTCTTT.

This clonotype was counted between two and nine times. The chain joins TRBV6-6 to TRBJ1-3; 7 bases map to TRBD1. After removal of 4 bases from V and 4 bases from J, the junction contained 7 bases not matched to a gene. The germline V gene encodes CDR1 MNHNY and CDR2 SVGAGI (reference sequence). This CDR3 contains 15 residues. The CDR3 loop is CASSFPTGSGNTIYF. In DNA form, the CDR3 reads TGTGCCAGCAGTTTCCCGACAGGGTCGGGAAACACCATATATTTT.

CDR3 nucleotide sequence: TGCAGTGGCTGGAACGGAGAGCACTACGAGCAGTACTTC. It is translated as CSGWNGEHYEQYF. V and J are TRBV20-1 and TRBJ2-7; unclear D gene. Germline CDR1 DFQATT, CDR2 SNEGSKA (reference sequence). V shed 7 bases and J shed 3 bases, with 16 bases lying between them. This CDR3 has 13 residues.

CDR3 sequence: CASSLAGTGGYNEQFF. The CDR3 nucleotides read TGCGCCAGCAGCTTGGCCGGGACAGGGGGGTACAATGAGCAGTTCTTC. The chain couples TRBV5-1 to TRBJ2-1; 11 bases fit TRBD1. Germline V gene data show CDR1 as SGHRS and CDR2 as YFSETQ. The CDR3 sequence is 16 residues long. With 0 bases clipped from V and 4 bases from J, the junction kept 3 bases outside the gene matches. Using reference TRBV5-1 and TRBJ2-1 for the parts outside the CDR3, the full variable domain is KAGVTQTPRYLIKTRGQQVTLSCSPISGHRSVSWYQQTPGQGLQFLFEYFSETQRNKGNFPGRFSGRQFSNSRSEMNVSTLELGDSALYLCASSLAGTGGYNEQFFGPGTRLTVL.

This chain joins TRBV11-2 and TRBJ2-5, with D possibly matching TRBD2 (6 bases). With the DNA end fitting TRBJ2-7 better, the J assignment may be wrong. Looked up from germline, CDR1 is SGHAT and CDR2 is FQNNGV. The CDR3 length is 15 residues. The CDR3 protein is CASSIPGRGFNEQYF. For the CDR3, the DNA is TGTGCCAGCAGCATCCCGGGCCGGGGGTTCAACGAGCAGTACTTC.

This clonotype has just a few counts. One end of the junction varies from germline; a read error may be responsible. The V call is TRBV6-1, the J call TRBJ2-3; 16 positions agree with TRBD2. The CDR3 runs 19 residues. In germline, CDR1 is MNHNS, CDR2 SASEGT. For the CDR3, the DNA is TGTGCCAGCAGCATCGATCCGGGACTAGCGGGGGGGAGGACAGACACGCAGTATTTT. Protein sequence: CASSIDPGLAGGRTDTQYF.

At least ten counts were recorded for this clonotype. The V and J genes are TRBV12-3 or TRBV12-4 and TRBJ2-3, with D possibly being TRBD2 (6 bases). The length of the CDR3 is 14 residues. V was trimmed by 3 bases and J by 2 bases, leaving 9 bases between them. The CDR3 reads CASSLGLPTDTQYF. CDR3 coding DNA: TGTGCCAGCAGTTTGGGACTCCCCACAGATACGCAGTATTTT.

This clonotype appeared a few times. CDR3 sequence reads: CASSLGILQDNEQFF. CDR3 in DNA: TGCGCCAGCAGCTTGGGAATCCTACAGGACAATGAGCAGTTCTTC. J is TRBJ2-1 and V is TRBV5-1, with D perhaps matching TRBD1 (5 bases). With 0 bases removed from V and 5 bases from J, the gap between germline ends came to 12 bases. Germline V gene sequence: CDR1 SGHRS, CDR2 YFSETQ. The CDR3 contains 15 residues.

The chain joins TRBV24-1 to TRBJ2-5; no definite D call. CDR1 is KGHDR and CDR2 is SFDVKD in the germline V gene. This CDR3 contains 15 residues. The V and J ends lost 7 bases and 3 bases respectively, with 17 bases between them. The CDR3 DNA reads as TGTGCCACCAGCGGGCGTTGGAGCTCTGAAGAGACCCAGTACTTC. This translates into CATSGRWSSEETQYF.

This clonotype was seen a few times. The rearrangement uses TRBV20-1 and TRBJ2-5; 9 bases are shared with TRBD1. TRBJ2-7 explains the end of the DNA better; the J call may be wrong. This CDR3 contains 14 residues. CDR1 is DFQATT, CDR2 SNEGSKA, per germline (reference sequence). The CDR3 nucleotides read TGCAGTGGGCTCGAGGGACAGGGTATTGACGAGCAGTACTTC. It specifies CSGLEGQGIDEQYF.

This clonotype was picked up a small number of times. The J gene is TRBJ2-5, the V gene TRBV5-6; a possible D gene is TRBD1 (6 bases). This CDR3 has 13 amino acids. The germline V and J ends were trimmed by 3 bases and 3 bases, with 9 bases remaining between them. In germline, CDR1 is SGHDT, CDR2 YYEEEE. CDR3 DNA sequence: TGTGCCAGCAGCTCACAGGGAGAAGAGACCCAGTACTTC. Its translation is CASSSQGEETQYF. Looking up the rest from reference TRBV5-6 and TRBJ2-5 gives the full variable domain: DAGVTQSPTHLIKTRGQQVTLRCSPKSGHDTVSWYQQALGQGPQFIFQYYEEEERQRGNFPDRFSGHQFPNYSSELNVNALLLGDSALYLCASSSQGEETQYFGPGTRLLVL.

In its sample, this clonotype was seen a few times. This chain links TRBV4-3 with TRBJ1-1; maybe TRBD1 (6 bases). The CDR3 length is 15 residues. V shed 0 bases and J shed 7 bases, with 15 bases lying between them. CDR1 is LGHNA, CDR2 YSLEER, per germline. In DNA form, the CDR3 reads TGCGCCAGCAGCCAAGATTGGGGGCAACCCTTTGAAGCTTTCTTT. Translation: CASSQDWGQPFEAFF.

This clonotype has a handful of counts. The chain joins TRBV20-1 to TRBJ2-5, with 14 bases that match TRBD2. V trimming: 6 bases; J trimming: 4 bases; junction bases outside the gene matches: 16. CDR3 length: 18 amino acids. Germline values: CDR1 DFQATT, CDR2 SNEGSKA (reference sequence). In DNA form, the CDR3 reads TGCAGTGCCCCTCCGGGACTAGCGGGGGTAACGAAAGGAGAGACCCAGTACTTC. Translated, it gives CSAPPGLAGVTKGETQYF.

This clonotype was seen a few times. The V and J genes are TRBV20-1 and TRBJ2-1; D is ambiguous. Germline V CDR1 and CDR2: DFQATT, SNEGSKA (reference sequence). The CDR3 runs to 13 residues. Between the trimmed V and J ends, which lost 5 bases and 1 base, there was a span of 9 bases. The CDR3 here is CSAWAPSYNEQFF. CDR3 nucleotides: TGCAGTGCTTGGGCCCCTTCCTACAATGAGCAGTTCTTC.

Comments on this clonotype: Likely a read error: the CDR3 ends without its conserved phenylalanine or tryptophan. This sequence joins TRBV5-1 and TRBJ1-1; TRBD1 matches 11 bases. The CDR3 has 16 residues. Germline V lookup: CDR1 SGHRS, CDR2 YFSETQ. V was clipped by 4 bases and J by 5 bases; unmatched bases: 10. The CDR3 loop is CASSPFGQGARTEAFL. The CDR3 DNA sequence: TGCGCCAGCAGCCCGTTTGGACAGGGGGCTAGGACTGAAGCTTTCCTT.

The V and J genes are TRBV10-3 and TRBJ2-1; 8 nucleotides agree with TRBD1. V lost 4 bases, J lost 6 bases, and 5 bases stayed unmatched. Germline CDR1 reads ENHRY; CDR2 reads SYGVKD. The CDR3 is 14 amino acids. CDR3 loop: CAISAKTGGNEQFF. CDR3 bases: TGTGCCATCAGTGCCAAAACAGGGGGCAATGAGCAGTTCTTC.

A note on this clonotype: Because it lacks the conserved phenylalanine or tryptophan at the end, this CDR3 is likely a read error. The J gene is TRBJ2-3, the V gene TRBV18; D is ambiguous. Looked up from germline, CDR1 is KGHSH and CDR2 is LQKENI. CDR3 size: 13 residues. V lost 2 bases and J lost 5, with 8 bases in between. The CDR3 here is CASSPSQVDTQYL. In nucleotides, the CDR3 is TGTGCCAGCTCACCATCGCAGGTAGATACGCAGTATCTT.

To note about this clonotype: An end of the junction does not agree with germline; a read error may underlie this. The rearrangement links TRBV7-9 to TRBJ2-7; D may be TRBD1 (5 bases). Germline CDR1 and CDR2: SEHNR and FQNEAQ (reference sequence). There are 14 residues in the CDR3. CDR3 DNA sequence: TGTGCCAGCAGCTCACAGGACAACTCCTACGAGAAGTACTTC. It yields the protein CASSSQDNSYEKYF.

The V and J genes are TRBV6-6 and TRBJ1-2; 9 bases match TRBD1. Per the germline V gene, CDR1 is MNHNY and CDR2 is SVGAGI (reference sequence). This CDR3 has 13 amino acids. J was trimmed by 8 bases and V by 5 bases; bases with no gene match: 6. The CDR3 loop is CASSRTGDEGYTF. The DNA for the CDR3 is TGTGCCAGCAGTAGGACAGGGGACGAAGGCTACACCTTC.

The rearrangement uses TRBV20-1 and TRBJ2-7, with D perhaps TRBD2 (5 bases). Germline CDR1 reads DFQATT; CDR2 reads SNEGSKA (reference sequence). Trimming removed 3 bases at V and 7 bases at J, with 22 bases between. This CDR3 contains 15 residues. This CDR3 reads CSASRPERVVGEQYF. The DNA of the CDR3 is TGCAGTGCTAGTAGGCCGGAGAGGGTTGTTGGGGAGCAGTACTTC.

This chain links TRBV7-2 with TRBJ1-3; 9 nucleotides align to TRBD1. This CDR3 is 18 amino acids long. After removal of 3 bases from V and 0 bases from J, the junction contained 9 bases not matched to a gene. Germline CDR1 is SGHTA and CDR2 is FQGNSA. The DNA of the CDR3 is TGTGCCAGCAGCTTTTGGGGACAGGGTCTGAGCTCTGGAAACACCATATATTTT. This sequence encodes CASSFWGQGLSSGNTIYF.

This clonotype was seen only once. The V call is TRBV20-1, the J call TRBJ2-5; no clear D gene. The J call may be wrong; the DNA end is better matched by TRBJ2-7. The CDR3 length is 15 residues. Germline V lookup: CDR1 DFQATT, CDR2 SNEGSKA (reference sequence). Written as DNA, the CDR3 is TGCAGTGCTAGGACTTCACCTGGTGTAAGGTACGAGCAGTACTTC. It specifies CSARTSPGVRYEQYF.

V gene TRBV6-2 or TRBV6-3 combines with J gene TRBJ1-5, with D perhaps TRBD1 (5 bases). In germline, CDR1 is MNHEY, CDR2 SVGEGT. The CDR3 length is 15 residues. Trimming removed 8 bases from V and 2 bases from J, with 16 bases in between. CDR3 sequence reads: CASCPHQGRNQPQHF. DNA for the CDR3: TGTGCCAGCTGCCCCCACCAGGGTCGCAATCAGCCCCAGCATTTT.

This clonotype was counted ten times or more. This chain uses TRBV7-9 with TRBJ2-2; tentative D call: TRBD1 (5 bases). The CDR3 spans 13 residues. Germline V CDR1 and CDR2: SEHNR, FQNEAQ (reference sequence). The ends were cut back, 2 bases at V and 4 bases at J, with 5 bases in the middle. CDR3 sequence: CASSLQGTGELFF. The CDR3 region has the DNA TGTGCCAGCAGCTTACAGGGCACCGGGGAGCTGTTTTTT.